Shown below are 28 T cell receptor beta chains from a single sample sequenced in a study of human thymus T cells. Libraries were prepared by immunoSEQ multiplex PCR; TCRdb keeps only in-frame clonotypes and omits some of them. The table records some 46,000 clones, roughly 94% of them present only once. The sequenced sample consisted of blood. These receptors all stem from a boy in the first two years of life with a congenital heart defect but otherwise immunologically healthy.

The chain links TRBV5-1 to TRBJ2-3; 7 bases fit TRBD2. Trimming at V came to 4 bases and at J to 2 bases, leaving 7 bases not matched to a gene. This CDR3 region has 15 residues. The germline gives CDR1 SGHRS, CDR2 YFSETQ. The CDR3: CASSLGLGPTDTQYF. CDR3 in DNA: TGCGCCAGCAGCCTCGGACTAGGTCCCACAGATACGCAGTATTTT. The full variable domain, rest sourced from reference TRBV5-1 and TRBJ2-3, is KAGVTQTPRYLIKTRGQQVTLSCSPISGHRSVSWYQQTPGQGLQFLFEYFSETQRNKGNFPGRFSGRQFSNSRSEMNVSTLELGDSALYLCASSLGLGPTDTQYFGPGTRLTVL.

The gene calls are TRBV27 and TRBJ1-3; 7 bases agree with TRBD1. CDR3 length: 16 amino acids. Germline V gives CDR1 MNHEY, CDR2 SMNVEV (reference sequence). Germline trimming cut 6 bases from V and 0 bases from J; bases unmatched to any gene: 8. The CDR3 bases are TGTGCCAGCAGCGGGACAGCGGGTTTCTCTGGAAACACCATATATTTT. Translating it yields CASSGTAGFSGNTIYF.

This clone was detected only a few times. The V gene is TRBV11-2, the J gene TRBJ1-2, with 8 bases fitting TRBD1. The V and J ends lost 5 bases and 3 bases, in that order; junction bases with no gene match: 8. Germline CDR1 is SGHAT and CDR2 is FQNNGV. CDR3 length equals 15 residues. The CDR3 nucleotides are TGTGCCAGCAGCCGGACCGGGACAGGCTACTATGGCTACACCTTC. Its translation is CASSRTGTGYYGYTF. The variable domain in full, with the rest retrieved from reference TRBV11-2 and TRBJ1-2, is EAGVAQSPRYKIIEKRQSVAFWCNPISGHATLYWYQQILGQGPKLLIQFQNNGVVDDSQLPKDRFSAERLKGVDSTLKIQPAKLEDSAVYLCASSRTGTGYYGYTFGSGTRLTVV.

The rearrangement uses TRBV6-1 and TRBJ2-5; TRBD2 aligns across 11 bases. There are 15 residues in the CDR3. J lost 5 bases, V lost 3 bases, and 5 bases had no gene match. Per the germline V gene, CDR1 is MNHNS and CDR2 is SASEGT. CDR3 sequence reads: CASSELAGGGETQYF. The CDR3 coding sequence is TGTGCCAGCAGTGAGCTAGCGGGGGGAGGGGAGACCCAGTACTTC.

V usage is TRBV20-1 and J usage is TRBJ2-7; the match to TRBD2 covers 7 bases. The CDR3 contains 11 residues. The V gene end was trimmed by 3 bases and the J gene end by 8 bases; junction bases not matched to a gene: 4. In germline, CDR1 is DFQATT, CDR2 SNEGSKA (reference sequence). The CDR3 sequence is CSASGGGKQYF. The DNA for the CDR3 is TGCAGTGCTAGTGGGGGGGGAAAGCAGTACTTC.

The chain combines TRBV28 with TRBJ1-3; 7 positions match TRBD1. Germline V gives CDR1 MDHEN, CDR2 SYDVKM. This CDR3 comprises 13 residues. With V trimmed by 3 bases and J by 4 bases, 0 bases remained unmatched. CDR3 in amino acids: CASSLGQGNTIYF. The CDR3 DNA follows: TGTGCCAGCAGTTTGGGACAGGGAAACACCATATATTTT.

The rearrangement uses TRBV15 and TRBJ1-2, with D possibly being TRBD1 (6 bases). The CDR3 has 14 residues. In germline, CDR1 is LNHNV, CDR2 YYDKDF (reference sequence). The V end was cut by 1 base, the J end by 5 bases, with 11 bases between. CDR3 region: CATSRGTGKYGYTF. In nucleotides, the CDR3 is TGTGCCACCAGCAGAGGTACAGGGAAGTATGGCTACACCTTC.

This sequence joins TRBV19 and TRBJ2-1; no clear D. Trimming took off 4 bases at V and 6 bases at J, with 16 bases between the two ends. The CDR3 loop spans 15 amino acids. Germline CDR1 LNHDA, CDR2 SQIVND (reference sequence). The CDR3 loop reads CASSRNYLLGNEQFF. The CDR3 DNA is TGTGCCAGTAGTAGAAACTACCTTTTGGGCAATGAGCAGTTCTTC. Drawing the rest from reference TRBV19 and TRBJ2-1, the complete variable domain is DGGITQSPKYLFRKEGQNVTLSCEQNLNHDAMYWYRQDPGQGLRLIYYSQIVNDFQKGDIAEGYSVSREKKESFPLTVTSAQKNPTAFYLCASSRNYLLGNEQFFGPGTRLTVL.

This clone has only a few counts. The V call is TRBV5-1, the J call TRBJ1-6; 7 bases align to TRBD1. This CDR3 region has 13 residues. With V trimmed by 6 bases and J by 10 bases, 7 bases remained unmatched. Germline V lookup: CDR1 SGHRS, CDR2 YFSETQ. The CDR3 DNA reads TGCGCCAGCACCCGGGACAGTAGGTCACCCCTCCACTTT. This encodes CASTRDSRSPLHF.

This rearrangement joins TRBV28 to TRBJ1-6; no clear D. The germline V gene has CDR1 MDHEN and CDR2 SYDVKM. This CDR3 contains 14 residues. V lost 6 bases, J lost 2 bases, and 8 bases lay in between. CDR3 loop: CASSLRPYNSPLHF. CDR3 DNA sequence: TGTGCCAGCAGCCTTAGGCCCTATAATTCACCCCTCCACTTT. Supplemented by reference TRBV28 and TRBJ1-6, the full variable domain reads DVKVTQSSRYLVKRTGEKVFLECVQDMDHENMFWYRQDPGLGLRLIYFSYDVKMKEKGDIPEGYSVSREKKERFSLILESASTNQTSMYLCASSLRPYNSPLHFGNGTRLTVT.

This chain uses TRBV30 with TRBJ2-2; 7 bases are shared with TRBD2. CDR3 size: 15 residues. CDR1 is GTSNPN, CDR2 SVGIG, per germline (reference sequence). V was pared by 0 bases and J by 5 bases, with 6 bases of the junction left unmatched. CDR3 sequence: CAWSVPGLVTGELFF. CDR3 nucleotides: TGTGCCTGGAGTGTACCCGGACTAGTGACCGGGGAGCTGTTTTTT.

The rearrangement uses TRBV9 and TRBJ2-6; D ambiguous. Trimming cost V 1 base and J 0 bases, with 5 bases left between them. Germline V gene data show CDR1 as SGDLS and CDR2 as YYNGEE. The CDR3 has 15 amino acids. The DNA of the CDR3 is TGTGCCAGCAGCGTAAGGGTCTCTGGGGCCAACGTCCTGACTTTC. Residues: CASSVRVSGANVLTF.

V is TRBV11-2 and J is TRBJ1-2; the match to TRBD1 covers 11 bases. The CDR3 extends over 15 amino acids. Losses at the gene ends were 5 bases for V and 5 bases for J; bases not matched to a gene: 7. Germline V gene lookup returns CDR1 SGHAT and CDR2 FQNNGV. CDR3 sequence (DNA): TGTGCCAGCAGCCCCCGGACAGGGGGCGGGTATGGCTACACCTTC. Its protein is CASSPRTGGGYGYTF.

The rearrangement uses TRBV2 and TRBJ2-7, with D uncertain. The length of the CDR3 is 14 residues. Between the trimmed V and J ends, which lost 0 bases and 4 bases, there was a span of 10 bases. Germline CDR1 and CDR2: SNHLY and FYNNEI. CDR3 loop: CASSEAGRMYEQYF. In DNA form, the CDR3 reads TGTGCCAGCAGTGAAGCAGGGCGGATGTACGAGCAGTACTTC.

The CDR3: CASSLPSIGELFF. As DNA, the CDR3 is TGTGCCAGTAGTTTACCATCAATCGGGGAGCTGTTTTTT. The chain links TRBV19 to TRBJ2-2; D not resolved. The germline V gene encodes CDR1 LNHDA and CDR2 SQIVND (reference sequence). The CDR3 consists of 13 residues. The ends were cut back, 5 bases at V and 7 bases at J, with 11 bases in the middle.

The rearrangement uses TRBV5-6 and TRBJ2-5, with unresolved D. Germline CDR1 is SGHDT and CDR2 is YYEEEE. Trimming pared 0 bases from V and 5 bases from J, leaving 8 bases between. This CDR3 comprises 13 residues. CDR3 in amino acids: CASSLAVSETQYF. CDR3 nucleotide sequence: TGTGCCAGCAGCTTGGCAGTTAGCGAGACCCAGTACTTC.

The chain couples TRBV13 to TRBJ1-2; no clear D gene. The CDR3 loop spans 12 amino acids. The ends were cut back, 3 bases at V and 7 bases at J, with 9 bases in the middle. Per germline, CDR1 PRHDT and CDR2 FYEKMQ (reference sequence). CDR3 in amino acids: CASSFGRAGYTF. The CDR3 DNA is TGTGCCAGCAGCTTTGGACGAGCTGGCTACACCTTC.

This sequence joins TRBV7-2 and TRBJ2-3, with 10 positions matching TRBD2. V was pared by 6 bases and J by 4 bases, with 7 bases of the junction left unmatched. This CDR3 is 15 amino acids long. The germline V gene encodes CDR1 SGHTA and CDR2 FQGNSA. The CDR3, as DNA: TGTGCCAGCAGGGCCAGCGGGGGGGTCCCAGATACGCAGTATTTT. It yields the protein CASRASGGVPDTQYF.

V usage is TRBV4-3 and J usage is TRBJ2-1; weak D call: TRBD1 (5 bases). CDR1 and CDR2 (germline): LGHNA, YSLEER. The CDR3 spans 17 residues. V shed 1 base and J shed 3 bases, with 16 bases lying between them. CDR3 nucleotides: TGCGCCAGCAGCCAAGGCTTCGAAGGGGTCTACTACAATGAGCAGTTCTTC. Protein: CASSQGFEGVYYNEQFF.

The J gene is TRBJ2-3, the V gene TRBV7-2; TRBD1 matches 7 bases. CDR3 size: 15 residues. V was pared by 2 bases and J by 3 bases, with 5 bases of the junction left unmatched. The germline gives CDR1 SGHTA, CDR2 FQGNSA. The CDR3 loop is CASSLWAGGTDTQYF. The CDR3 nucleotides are TGTGCCAGCAGCTTATGGGCAGGGGGAACAGATACGCAGTATTTT.

The CDR3 protein is CASSLLARDGYTF. The CDR3, as DNA: TGTGCCAGCAGTTTACTCGCCAGGGATGGCTACACCTTC. This chain uses TRBV6-5 with TRBJ1-2; the D gene is possibly TRBD1 (5 bases). CDR3 length equals 13 residues. V was cut by 4 bases and J by 6 bases, with 12 bases left in between. Germline V gives CDR1 MNHEY, CDR2 SVGAGI.

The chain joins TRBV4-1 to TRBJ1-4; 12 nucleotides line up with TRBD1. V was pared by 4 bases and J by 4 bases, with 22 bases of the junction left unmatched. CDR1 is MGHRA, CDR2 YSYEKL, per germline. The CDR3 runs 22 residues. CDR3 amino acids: CASSRNILEVGQGARGNEKLFF. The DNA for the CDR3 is TGCGCCAGCAGCCGCAATATCCTTGAAGTGGGACAGGGGGCGCGGGGTAATGAAAAACTGTTTTTT.

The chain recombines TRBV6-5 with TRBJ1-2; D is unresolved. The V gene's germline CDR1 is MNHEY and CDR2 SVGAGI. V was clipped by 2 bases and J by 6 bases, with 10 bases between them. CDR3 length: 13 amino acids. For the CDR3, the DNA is TGTGCCAGCAGTTACATCGGGGAAGATGGCTACACCTTC. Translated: CASSYIGEDGYTF.

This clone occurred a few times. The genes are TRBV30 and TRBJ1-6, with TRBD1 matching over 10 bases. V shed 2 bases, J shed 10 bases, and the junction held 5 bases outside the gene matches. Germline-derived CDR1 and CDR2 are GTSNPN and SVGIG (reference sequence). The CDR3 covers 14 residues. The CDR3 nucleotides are TGTGCCTGGAGTCGTCCGGGACAGGGGTCACCCCTCCACTTT. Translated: CAWSRPGQGSPLHF.

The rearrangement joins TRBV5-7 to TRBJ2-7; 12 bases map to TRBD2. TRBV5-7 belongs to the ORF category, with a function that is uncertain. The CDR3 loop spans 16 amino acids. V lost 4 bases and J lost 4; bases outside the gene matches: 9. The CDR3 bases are TGTGCCAGCAGCATTGTCACTAGCGGGGGGAGATACGAGCAGTACTTC. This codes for CASSIVTSGGRYEQYF.

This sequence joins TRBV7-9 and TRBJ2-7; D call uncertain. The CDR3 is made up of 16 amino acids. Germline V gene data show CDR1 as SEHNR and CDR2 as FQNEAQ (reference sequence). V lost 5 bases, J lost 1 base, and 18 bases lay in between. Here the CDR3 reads CASSPKGLLPSYEQYF. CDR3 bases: TGTGCCAGCAGCCCGAAGGGCCTCCTACCTTCCTACGAGCAGTACTTC.

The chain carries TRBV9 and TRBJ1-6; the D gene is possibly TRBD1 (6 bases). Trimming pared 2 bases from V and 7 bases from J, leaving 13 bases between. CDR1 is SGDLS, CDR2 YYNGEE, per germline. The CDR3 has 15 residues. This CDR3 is CASSVSGGQNSPLHF. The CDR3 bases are TGTGCCAGCAGCGTTTCGGGGGGGCAGAATTCACCCCTCCACTTT.

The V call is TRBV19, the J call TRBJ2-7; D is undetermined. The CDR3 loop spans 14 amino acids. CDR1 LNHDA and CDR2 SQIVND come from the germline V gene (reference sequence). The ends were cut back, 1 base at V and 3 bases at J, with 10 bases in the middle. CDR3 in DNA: TGTGCCAGTAGTATAGTATACGGATACTACGAGCAGTACTTC. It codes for CASSIVYGYYEQYF. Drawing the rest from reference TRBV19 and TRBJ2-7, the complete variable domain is DGGITQSPKYLFRKEGQNVTLSCEQNLNHDAMYWYRQDPGQGLRLIYYSQIVNDFQKGDIAEGYSVSREKKESFPLTVTSAQKNPTAFYLCASSIVYGYYEQYFGPGTRLTVT.